Below, 2 T cell receptor beta chains from the same sample are listed, as sequenced in a study of CD8 T cells in Susac syndrome (dated by TCRdb to the late 2010s). Libraries came from the immunoSEQ multiplex PCR assay. RNA was extracted using the RNeasy kit, and about 0.5 to 1 ug of the RNA was reverse transcribed with random hexamers. TCRdb ran its own pipeline on the public reads, namely fastp trimming at Q25 and MiXCR clone calling, and kept in-frame beta chains. CDR3 protein duplicates are merged, each entry listing the most common genes and DNA. The sample yields a few hundred thousand distinct CDR3 sequences; more than 80% were counted once. Together, the top ten hold about 0.1% of the sample. Sequencing was carried out using CD8+ T cells from PBMCs. Receptor source: a human donor with multiple sclerosis.

J is TRBJ2-1 and V is TRBV30, with no clear D. CDR1 GTSNPN and CDR2 SVGIG come from the germline V gene (reference sequence). V was clipped by 5 bases and J by 6 bases, with 11 bases between them. The CDR3 runs to 12 residues. CDR3 coding DNA: TGTGCCTGGGCTCTAGGGATCAATGAGCAGTTCTTC. Encoded protein: CAWALGINEQFF. Full variable domain (missing parts from reference TRBV30 and TRBJ2-1): SQTIHQWPATLVQPVGSPLSLECTVEGTSNPNLYWYRQAAGRGLQLLFYSVGIGQISSEVPQNLSASRPQDRQFILSSKKLLLSDSGFYLCAWALGINEQFFGPGTRLTVL.

The chain couples TRBV27 to TRBJ2-7; 13 nucleotides line up with TRBD2. The germline V gene encodes CDR1 MNHEY and CDR2 SMNVEV (reference sequence). The CDR3 spans 16 residues. After removal of 4 bases from V and 3 bases from J, the junction contained 6 bases not matched to a gene. CDR3 protein: CASSSPGTSGNYEQYF. CDR3 in DNA: TGTGCCAGCAGTTCCCCCGGGACTAGCGGGAACTACGAGCAGTACTTC.